A single sample is the source of the 10 T cell receptor beta chains below, sequenced in a study of shared clonotypes between healthy human individuals. The method was immunoSEQ multiplex PCR; TCRdb's version includes in-frame clones alone and lacks a portion of them. The data hold about 2.2 million clones, with 93% observed a single time. Naive CD8 cells lacked CD45RO and underwent positive selection for CCR7, leaving out terminally differentiated effector memory CD45RA+ cells. The sample consisted of naive CD8+ T cells from PBMCs. The receptors were gathered from a young man in good health. Some clones in this sample may be carry-over from other donors' samples.

V and J are TRBV2 and TRBJ2-6, with 10 bases that match TRBD1. Trimming cost V 5 bases and J 0 bases; bases outside gene matches: 10. This CDR3 spans 19 amino acids. The germline V gene encodes CDR1 SNHLY and CDR2 FYNNEI. The CDR3 loop is CASSPRTGGSYSGANVLTF. In DNA, the CDR3 is TGTGCCAGCAGTCCCCGGACAGGGGGATCCTACTCTGGGGCCAACGTCCTGACTTTC.

V usage is TRBV21-1 and J usage is TRBJ2-7; TRBD1 is taken as the D call from the table, unchecked against the DNA. TRBV21-1 is a documented pseudogene. The length of the CDR3 is 16 residues. CDR3 DNA sequence: TGTGCCAGCAGCAAACTCTGCCAGGCTCCCCTGTACGAGCAGTACTTC. This sequence encodes CASSKLCQAPLYEQYF.

The chain carries TRBV4-1 and TRBJ2-7; D gene ambiguous. CDR3 length: 13 amino acids. Deletions cut 1 base from V and 5 bases from J, with 9 bases between. Looked up from germline, CDR1 is MGHRA and CDR2 is YSYEKL. As DNA, the CDR3 is TGCGCCAGCAGCCAAGGTCCCCCAGACGAGCAGTACTTC. Translating it yields CASSQGPPDEQYF.

The rearrangement links TRBV9 to TRBJ2-6, with a possible D match to TRBD1 (6 bases). V was pared by 4 bases and J by 0 bases, with 11 bases between. This CDR3 region has 16 residues. Looked up from germline, CDR1 is SGDLS and CDR2 is YYNGEE. This CDR3 reads CASSYSQGSGANVLTF. In nucleotides, the CDR3 is TGTGCCAGCAGCTATTCACAGGGCTCTGGGGCCAACGTCCTGACTTTC.

There are a few counts of this clone. The chain combines TRBV7-9 with TRBJ1-1, with no clear D. CDR3 length: 10 amino acids. Germline V gene lookup returns CDR1 SEHNR and CDR2 FQNEAQ (reference sequence). V lost 6 bases, J lost 1 base, and 0 bases lay in between. The CDR3 loop reads CASRNTEAFF. The CDR3 nucleotides are TGTGCCAGCAGGAACACTGAAGCTTTCTTT. Looking up the rest from reference TRBV7-9 and TRBJ1-1 gives the full variable domain: DTGVSQNPRHKITKRGQNVTFRCDPISEHNRLYWYRQTLGQGPEFLTYFQNEAQLEKSRLLSDRFSAERPKGSFSTLEIQRTEQGDSAMYLCASRNTEAFFGQGTRLTVV.

The genes are TRBV15 and TRBJ1-1, with D uncertain. CDR3 length: 14 residues. Germline V CDR1 and CDR2: LNHNV, YYDKDF (reference sequence). Trimming stripped 0 bases from V and 8 bases from J, with 13 bases between. CDR3 protein: CATSRDSPSGEAFF. The CDR3, as DNA: TGTGCCACCAGCAGAGATTCACCATCTGGGGAAGCTTTCTTT.

The genes are TRBV25-1 and TRBJ2-1; tentatively, D is TRBD1 (5 bases). Germline V CDR1 and CDR2: MGHDK, SYGVNS. The CDR3 spans 14 residues. Trimming took 1 base from V and 6 from J, leaving 10 bases between them. This CDR3 reads CASSESSGRNEQFF. The CDR3, as DNA: TGTGCCAGCAGTGAATCATCAGGGCGCAATGAGCAGTTCTTC. Full variable domain (remainder filled in from reference TRBV25-1 and TRBJ2-1): EADIYQTPRYLVIGTGKKITLECSQTMGHDKMYWYQQDPGMELHLIHYSYGVNSTEKGDLSSESTVSRIRTEHFPLTLESARPSHTSQYLCASSESSGRNEQFFGPGTRLTVL.

The gene calls are TRBV4-1 and TRBJ2-2; a weak D match, TRBD1 (6 bases). Per the germline V gene, CDR1 is MGHRA and CDR2 is YSYEKL. V dropped 4 bases and J dropped 6 bases, with 9 bases sitting between them. This CDR3 spans 13 amino acids. Written as DNA, the CDR3 is TGCGCCAGCAGCCTCACAGGGTCCGGGGAGCTGTTTTTT. Translating it yields CASSLTGSGELFF.

The gene calls are TRBV9 and TRBJ1-5; TRBD1 might be the D (5 bases). Germline V lookup: CDR1 SGDLS, CDR2 YYNGEE. This CDR3 region has 14 residues. Trimming left V 4 bases short and J 7 bases short, with 15 bases between. CDR3 sequence (DNA): TGTGCCAGCAGCCCCGGAGGGGACGGCCAGCCCCAGCATTTT. Translating gives CASSPGGDGQPQHF.

V is TRBV29-1 and J is TRBJ2-2, with D uncertain. Trimming took 5 bases from V and 7 from J, leaving 5 bases between them. The CDR3 loop spans 10 amino acids. CDR1 and CDR2 (germline): SQVTM, ANQGSEA. CDR3 DNA sequence: TGCAGCGTTCGTATCGGGGAGCTGTTTTTT. Translating gives CSVRIGELFF.